This T cell receptor (beta chain) was captured by sequencing in a study of blood T cell repertoires in COVID-19. As for the study in general: From the United States, Italy and Spain came samples of acute and convalescent COVID-19. PBMCs, B-cell-depleted T cells, or T cells provided the cDNA or gDNA that made up the material.

As processed by the authors: Researchers report that nucleated cell counts were estimated from reference gene primer amplification. The protocol was immunoSEQ multiplex PCR, while the TCRdb copy is restricted to in-frame clones and leaves out a portion. The V and J calls and clone size come from that table; D and trimming were worked out from the DNA. The sample lists 200,000 or so clones, approximately 84% occurring once. This sequence was found in a human donor with acute or convalescent COVID-19. The donor label of this sample is uncertain. Input material: peripheral blood.

The CDR3 DNA reads as TGTGCCAGCAGCCCCTCCGGGACAGGCCCTTCTTATGGCTACACCTTC. Encoded protein: CASSPSGTGPSYGYTF. The chain employs TRBV5-8 and TRBJ1-2; 8 nucleotides line up with TRBD1. Looked up from germline, CDR1 is SGHTS and CDR2 is YDEGEE. The CDR3 has 16 residues. Losses at the gene ends were 4 bases for V and 5 bases for J; bases not matched to a gene: 13.